A selection of T cell receptor beta chains follows, all from one sample in a study of blood T cell repertoires in COVID-19. Generated by immunoSEQ multiplex PCR, the TCRdb table keeps only in-frame clones and is missing some. The sample comprises about 300,000 clones, 70% to 90% of which are singletons, and around 2.2% rests with the top ten. Sample: PBMCs or T cells enriched from blood (not recorded which). The receptors shown here come from a man between 25 and 39 years old who had recovered from COVID-19. The CDR3 runs from the conserved cysteine through the conserved F or W. Each record gives: clone size, V gene, J gene, D gene, CDR3 protein, CDR3 DNA. A D gene is named only where the DNA matches it firmly. Size values are once, few and many counts, or a class for expanded clones, and some rows have none.

size: NA; V: TRBV4-1; J: TRBJ1-2; D: NA; CDR3: CASSPSTSLLYGYTF; DNA: TGCGCCAGCAGCCCATCCACGAGCCTATTATATGGCTACACCTTC
size: NA; V: TRBV9; J: TRBJ1-2; D: NA; CDR3: CASSVEVGSSSGYTF; DNA: TGTGCCAGCAGCGTAGAGGTGGGTTCGTCTAGTGGCTACACCTTC
size: NA; V: TRBV5-5; J: TRBJ1-1; D: TRBD1; CDR3: CASSLGTGATEAFF; DNA: TGTGCCAGCAGCTTGGGTACAGGGGCCACTGAAGCTTTCTTT
size: NA; V: TRBV6-5; J: TRBJ1-5; D: NA; CDR3: CASESTLNQPQHF; DNA: TGTGCCAGTGAATCTACCCTTAATCAGCCCCAGCATTTT
size: NA; V: TRBV10-1; J: TRBJ2-3; D: NA; CDR3: CASSGPSGGGRGDTQYF; DNA: TGCGCCAGCAGTGGCCCCTCTGGGGGGGGGCGGGGAGATACGCAGTATTTT
size: NA; V: TRBV11-3; J: TRBJ2-2; D: NA; CDR3: CASSPTWAGHTGELFF; DNA: TGTGCCAGCAGCCCAACGTGGGCGGGGCACACCGGGGAGCTGTTTTTT
size: NA; V: TRBV18; J: TRBJ1-1; D: NA; CDR3: CASSPQTSNTEAFF; DNA: TGTGCCAGCTCACCCCAGACATCGAACACTGAAGCTTTCTTT
size: NA; V: TRBV11-2; J: TRBJ1-2; D: NA; CDR3: CASSSLRGGYTF; DNA: TGTGCCAGCAGCTCCCTACGCGGTGGCTACACCTTC
size: NA; V: TRBV19; J: TRBJ1-1; D: NA; CDR3: CASSISPGAGEAFF; DNA: TGTGCCAGTAGTATATCCCCAGGGGCGGGTGAAGCTTTCTTT
size: NA; V: TRBV14; J: TRBJ2-7; D: TRBD2; CDR3: CASSRASGRTYEQYF; DNA: TGTGCCAGCAGCCGAGCCAGCGGGAGAACCTACGAGCAGTACTTC
size: NA; V: TRBV7-2; J: TRBJ1-2; D: TRBD1; CDR3: CASSSAGTGGYGYTF; DNA: TGTGCCAGCAGCTCGGCCGGGACAGGGGGTTATGGCTACACCTTC
size: NA; V: TRBV29-1; J: TRBJ1-3; D: NA; CDR3: CSVARTSGNTIYF; DNA: TGCAGCGTTGCAAGGACTTCTGGAAACACCATATATTTT
size: NA; V: TRBV7-8; J: TRBJ1-2; D: TRBD1; CDR3: CASSLAGQNYGYTF; DNA: TGTGCCAGCAGCTTAGCGGGACAGAACTATGGCTACACCTTC
size: NA; V: TRBV5-1; J: TRBJ1-3; D: NA; CDR3: CASSLGQPSSGNTIYF; DNA: TGCGCCAGCAGCTTGGGACAGCCCTCCTCTGGAAACACCATATATTTT
size: NA; V: TRBV4-2; J: TRBJ2-1; D: TRBD2; CDR3: CASRGGTSGLSYNEQFF; DNA: TGTGCCAGCAGGGGCGGGACTAGCGGGTTATCCTACAATGAGCAGTTCTTC
size: NA; V: TRBV6-2/TRBV6-3; J: TRBJ1-5; D: TRBD1; CDR3: CASSTSAGQGFNQPQHF; DNA: TGTGCCAGCAGCACATCCGCGGGACAGGGGTTCAATCAGCCCCAGCATTTT
size: NA; V: TRBV13; J: TRBJ2-5; D: NA; CDR3: CASSSRSGEETQYF; DNA: TGTGCCAGCAGCTCCCGCAGCGGCGAAGAGACCCAGTACTTC
size: NA; V: TRBV6-1; J: TRBJ1-2; D: TRBD1; CDR3: CASSEAAYPPLPGGYGYTF; DNA: TGTGCCAGCAGTGAAGCAGCATACCCCCCTCTTCCAGGGGGCTATGGCTACACCTTC
size: NA; V: TRBV3-1/TRBV3-2; J: TRBJ2-6; D: TRBD1; CDR3: CASSQGQLTSGANVLTF; DNA: TGTGCCAGCAGCCAGGGACAGTTAACCTCTGGGGCCAACGTCCTGACTTTC
size: NA; V: TRBV6-5; J: TRBJ1-5; D: NA; CDR3: CASRQGSNQPQHF; DNA: TGTGCCAGCAGACAGGGTAGCAATCAGCCCCAGCATTTT
size: NA; V: TRBV4-2; J: TRBJ1-3; D: NA; CDR3: CASSQEGRAGVSAGNTIYF; DNA: TGTGCCAGCAGCCAAGAAGGTAGGGCAGGCGTTAGCGCTGGAAACACCATATATTTT
size: NA; V: TRBV5-4; J: TRBJ2-3; D: TRBD1; CDR3: CASSTTGQLTDTQYF; DNA: TGTGCCAGCAGTACCACGGGACAGCTCACAGATACGCAGTATTTT
size: few; V: TRBV15; J: TRBJ1-6; D: TRBD1; CDR3: CATSRGQGNYNSPLHF; DNA: TGTGCCACCAGCAGGGGACAGGGGAATTATAATTCACCCCTCCACTTT
size: few; V: TRBV9; J: TRBJ2-2; D: TRBD1; CDR3: CASSKPSTGQHTGELFF; DNA: TGTGCCAGCAGCAAACCTTCGACGGGACAGCACACCGGGGAGCTGTTTTTT
size: NA; V: TRBV5-1; J: TRBJ1-3; D: TRBD1; CDR3: CASSIRGDRTYSGNTIYF; DNA: TGCGCCAGCAGCATCCGTGGGGACAGAACTTACTCTGGAAACACCATATATTTT
size: NA; V: TRBV27; J: TRBJ1-5; D: NA; CDR3: CASSLRSPNQPQHF; DNA: TGTGCCAGCAGTTTAAGGAGTCCGAATCAGCCCCAGCATTTT
size: NA; V: TRBV19; J: TRBJ1-1; D: NA; CDR3: CASSQALMNTEAFF; DNA: TGTGCCAGTAGCCAAGCCCTAATGAACACTGAAGCTTTCTTT
size: NA; V: TRBV7-8; J: TRBJ1-2; D: NA; CDR3: CASSRSTNYGYTF; DNA: TGTGCCAGCAGCCGATCAACTAACTATGGCTACACCTTC
size: NA; V: TRBV28; J: TRBJ1-1; D: NA; CDR3: CASSLSQDTEAFF; DNA: TGTGCCAGCAGTTTAAGTCAGGACACTGAAGCTTTCTTT
size: NA; V: TRBV12-3/TRBV12-4; J: TRBJ2-7; D: NA; CDR3: CASRDSAYEQYF; DNA: TGTGCCAGCAGAGATAGCGCCTACGAGCAGTACTTC
size: NA; V: TRBV9; J: TRBJ2-5; D: NA; CDR3: CASSVALGDFQETQYF; DNA: TGTGCCAGCAGCGTAGCTCTGGGCGATTTCCAAGAGACCCAGTACTTC
size: NA; V: TRBV5-6; J: TRBJ1-5; D: NA; CDR3: CASSLQRQEYNQPQHF; DNA: TGTGCCAGCAGCCTACAGAGACAGGAATATAATCAGCCCCAGCATTTT
size: once; V: TRBV7-9; J: TRBJ2-3; D: NA; CDR3: CASSSGQGGGTQYF; DNA: TGTGCCAGCAGCTCAGGACAGGGAGGGGGGACGCAGTATTTT
size: few; V: TRBV5-4; J: TRBJ2-7; D: TRBD1; CDR3: CASSLRDRYEQYF; DNA: TGTGCCAGCAGCCTCCGGGACAGATACGAGCAGTACTTC
size: NA; V: TRBV3-1/TRBV3-2; J: TRBJ1-2; D: NA; CDR3: CASSPANYGYTF; DNA: TGTGCCAGCAGCCCCGCGAACTATGGCTACACCTTC
size: NA; V: TRBV6-5; J: TRBJ1-3; D: NA; CDR3: CASSSRGGNTIYF; DNA: TGTGCCAGCAGTTCCAGGGGTGGAAACACCATATATTTT
size: NA; V: TRBV6-6; J: TRBJ2-1; D: NA; CDR3: CASSHIFNEQFF; DNA: TGTGCCAGCAGTCACATCTTCAATGAGCAGTTCTTC
size: NA; V: TRBV4-3; J: TRBJ2-3; D: NA; CDR3: CASSTRTAADTQYF; DNA: TGCGCCAGCAGCACACGGACAGCAGCAGATACGCAGTATTTT
size: NA; V: TRBV10-3; J: TRBJ2-7; D: NA; CDR3: CAISAGESSYEQYF; DNA: TGTGCCATCAGTGCTGGGGAGAGCTCCTACGAGCAGTACTTC
size: NA; V: TRBV4-1; J: TRBJ2-1; D: NA; CDR3: CASSQPLAPYNEQFF; DNA: TGCGCCAGCAGCCAACCACTAGCCCCCTACAATGAGCAGTTCTTC
size: NA; V: TRBV19; J: TRBJ1-5; D: TRBD1; CDR3: CASSIPDRDSHQPQHF; DNA: TGTGCCAGTAGTATCCCCGACAGGGATTCTCACCAGCCCCAGCATTTT
size: once; V: TRBV19; J: TRBJ2-7; D: TRBD1; CDR3: CASSIGTGGNEQYF; DNA: TGTGCCAGTAGTATAGGGACAGGGGGCAACGAGCAGTACTTC
size: NA; V: TRBV2; J: TRBJ1-4; D: NA; CDR3: CASSLAGIEKLFF; DNA: TGTGCCAGCAGCTTGGCAGGGATTGAAAAACTGTTTTTT
size: NA; V: TRBV30; J: TRBJ2-3; D: NA; CDR3: CAWSAISGSSTDTQYF; DNA: TGTGCCTGGAGTGCGATTAGCGGTTCTAGCACAGATACGCAGTATTTT
size: NA; V: TRBV30; J: TRBJ1-2; D: NA; CDR3: CAWSVGVGYGYTF; DNA: TGTGCCTGGAGTGTAGGGGTAGGTTATGGCTACACCTTC
size: NA; V: TRBV4-3; J: TRBJ2-2; D: TRBD2; CDR3: CASSQEGTSGGQNTGELFF; DNA: TGCGCCAGCAGCCAAGAAGGGACTAGCGGGGGCCAAAACACCGGGGAGCTGTTTTTT